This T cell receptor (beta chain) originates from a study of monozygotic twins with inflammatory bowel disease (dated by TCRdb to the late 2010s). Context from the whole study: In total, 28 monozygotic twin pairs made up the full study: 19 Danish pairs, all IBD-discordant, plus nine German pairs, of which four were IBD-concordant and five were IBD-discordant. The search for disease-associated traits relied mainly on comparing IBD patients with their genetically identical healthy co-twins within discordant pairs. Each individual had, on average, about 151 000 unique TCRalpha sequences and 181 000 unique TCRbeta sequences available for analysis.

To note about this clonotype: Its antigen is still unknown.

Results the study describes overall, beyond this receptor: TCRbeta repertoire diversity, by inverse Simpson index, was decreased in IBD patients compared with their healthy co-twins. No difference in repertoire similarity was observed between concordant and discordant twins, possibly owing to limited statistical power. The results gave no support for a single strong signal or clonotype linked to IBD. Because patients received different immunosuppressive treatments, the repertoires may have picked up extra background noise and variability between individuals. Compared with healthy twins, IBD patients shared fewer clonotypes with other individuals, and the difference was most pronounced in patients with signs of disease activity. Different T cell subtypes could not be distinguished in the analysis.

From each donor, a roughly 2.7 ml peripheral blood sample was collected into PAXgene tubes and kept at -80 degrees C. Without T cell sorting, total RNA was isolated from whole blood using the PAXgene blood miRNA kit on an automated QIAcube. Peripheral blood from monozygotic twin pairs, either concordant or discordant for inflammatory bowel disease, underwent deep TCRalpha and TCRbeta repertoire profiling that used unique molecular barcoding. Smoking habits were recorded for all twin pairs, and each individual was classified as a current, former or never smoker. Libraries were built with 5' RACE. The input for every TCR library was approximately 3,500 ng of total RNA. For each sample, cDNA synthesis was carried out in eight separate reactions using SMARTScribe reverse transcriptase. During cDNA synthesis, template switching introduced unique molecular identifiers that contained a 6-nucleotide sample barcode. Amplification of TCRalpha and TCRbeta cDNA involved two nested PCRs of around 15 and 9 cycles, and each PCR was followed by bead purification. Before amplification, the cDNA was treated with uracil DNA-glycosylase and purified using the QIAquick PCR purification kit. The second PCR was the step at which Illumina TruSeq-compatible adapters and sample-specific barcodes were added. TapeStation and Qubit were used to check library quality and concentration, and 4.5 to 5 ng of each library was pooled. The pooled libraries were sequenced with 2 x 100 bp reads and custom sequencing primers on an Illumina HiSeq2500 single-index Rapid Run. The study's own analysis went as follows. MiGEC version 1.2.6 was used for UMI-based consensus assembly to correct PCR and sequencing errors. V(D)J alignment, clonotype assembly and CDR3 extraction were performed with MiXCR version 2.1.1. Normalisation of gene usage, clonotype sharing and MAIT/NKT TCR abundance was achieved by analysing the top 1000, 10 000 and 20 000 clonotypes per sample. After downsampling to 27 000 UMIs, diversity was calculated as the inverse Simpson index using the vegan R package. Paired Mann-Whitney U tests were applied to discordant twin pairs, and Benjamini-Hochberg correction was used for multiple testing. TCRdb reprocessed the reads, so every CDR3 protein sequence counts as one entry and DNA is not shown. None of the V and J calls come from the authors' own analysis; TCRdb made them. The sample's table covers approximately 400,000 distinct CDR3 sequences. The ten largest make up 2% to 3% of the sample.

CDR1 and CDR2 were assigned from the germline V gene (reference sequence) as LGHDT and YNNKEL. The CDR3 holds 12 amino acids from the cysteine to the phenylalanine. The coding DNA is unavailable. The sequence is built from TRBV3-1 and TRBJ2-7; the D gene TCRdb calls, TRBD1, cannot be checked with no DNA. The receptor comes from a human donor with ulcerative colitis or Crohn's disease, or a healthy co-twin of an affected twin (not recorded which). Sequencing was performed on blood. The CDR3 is CATGTGGGEQYF.